This T cell receptor beta chain was observed in a study of beta chain features in type 1 diabetes. Study background: When patients were set against healthy donors, age, gender and cell yields were similar.

Germline CDR1 is SGHTA and CDR2 is FQGNSA. This CDR3 has 13 residues. Trimming cost V 2 bases and J 9 bases, with 11 bases left between them. Of the isolated RNA, all was reverse transcribed, and so the sequenced material was expressed TCRB transcripts. Deep immunoSEQ sequencing covered naive, central memory and regulatory T cell samples. Sequencing was performed with immunoSEQ multiplex PCR; in TCRdb, only in-frame clones are kept and a portion is missing. Found here are fewer than 65,000 clones, approximately 59% of them singletons; the top ten hold over 2%. In total, each donor contributed a single heparinised blood draw that averaged about 120 mL. All of the sorted populations showed purity greater than 98%.

The receptor comes from a woman between 18 and 29 years old in good health. The chain combines TRBV7-2 with TRBJ2-1; D ambiguous. The source material was Tregs from blood. CDR3 coding DNA: TGTGCCAGCAGCTTAACTGGTAGTCGTGAGCAGTTCTTC. Translated: CASSLTGSREQFF.